One and the same sample provided the 24 T cell receptor beta chains below, sequenced in a study of T cell responses to AZD1222 COVID-19 vaccine (dated by TCRdb to 2020 to 2023). The time point label corresponds to: baseline before first vaccination. The method behind the library was the immunoSEQ multiplex PCR assay. TCRdb stores this immuneACCESS table with in-frame sequences only. Part of the clones is absent; in the studies checked, under half of the shortfall reflects unresolved V genes, and no reason is known for the rest. This sample has approximately 150,000 clones in its table, and about 92% of those were observed once. The ten largest clonotypes hold around 5.1% of the sample. This sample comprised peripheral blood, obtained on day 0 of AZD1222 vaccination. The receptors shown here come from an adult in good health.

This clone was detected a few times. The chain carries TRBV24-1 and TRBJ2-3; D is perhaps TRBD1 (5 bases). V lost 4 bases and J 3 bases, leaving 16 bases between the germline ends. The CDR3 covers 16 residues. CDR1 is KGHDR, CDR2 SFDVKD, per germline. This CDR3 reads CATSDADRSGTDTQYF. In DNA form, the CDR3 reads TGTGCCACCAGTGACGCGGACCGGTCAGGGACAGATACGCAGTATTTT.

The chain has TRBV6-5 and TRBJ2-7; TRBD2 matches 7 bases. Germline V gene data show CDR1 as MNHEY and CDR2 as SVGAGI. V lost 5 bases, J lost 3 bases, and 4 bases stayed unmatched. The length of the CDR3 is 13 residues. The CDR3 DNA follows: TGTGCCAGCAGTCCTAGCGGCTACTACGAGCAGTACTTC. Protein sequence: CASSPSGYYEQYF.

The chain carries TRBV5-4 and TRBJ1-4; 7 nucleotides match TRBD1. This CDR3 has 14 amino acids. Germline V gene lookup returns CDR1 SGHNT and CDR2 YYREEE (reference sequence). Unmatched junction bases numbered 8, after V lost 4 bases and J lost 8 bases. DNA for the CDR3: TGTGCCAGCAGCGTTACCGGGACAGACGAAAAACTGTTTTTT. It translates to CASSVTGTDEKLFF.

This chain uses TRBV5-1 with TRBJ2-5; D may be TRBD1 (6 bases). The CDR3 runs to 14 residues. Germline V gives CDR1 SGHRS, CDR2 YFSETQ. The ends were cut back, 4 bases at V and 5 bases at J, with 15 bases in the middle. CDR3 protein: CASSLSTGRETQYF. For the CDR3, the DNA is TGCGCCAGCAGCCTCTCGACAGGACGGGAGACCCAGTACTTC.

The chain combines TRBV18 with TRBJ2-1; TRBD2 agrees at 15 bases. V shed 3 bases and J 7 bases; nucleotides not matched to a gene: 7. This CDR3 contains 17 residues. Germline CDR1 and CDR2: KGHSH and LQKENI. This CDR3 reads CASSPRTSGRAKNEQFF. DNA of the CDR3: TGTGCCAGCTCACCTAGGACTAGCGGGAGGGCCAAAAATGAGCAGTTCTTC.

The rearrangement links TRBV5-6 to TRBJ2-7; the D gene is possibly TRBD1 (5 bases). The CDR3 loop spans 14 amino acids. V shed 0 bases and J shed 4 bases, with 11 bases lying between them. Per germline, CDR1 SGHDT and CDR2 YYEEEE. In DNA form, the CDR3 reads TGTGCCAGCAGCTTGGTGCAGGGTTGGTACGAGCAGTACTTC. Its translation is CASSLVQGWYEQYF.

The V gene is TRBV3-1 (or the pseudogene TRBV3-2), the J gene TRBJ1-5, with D maybe TRBD1 (5 bases). Germline V lookup: CDR1 LGHDT, CDR2 YNNKEL (reference sequence). CDR3 length equals 17 residues. V lost 5 bases, J lost 2 bases, and 19 bases lay in between. CDR3 DNA: TGTGCCAGCAGCGGACACTCCCCCCTCCGTGGCAATCAGCCCCAGCATTTT. Translation: CASSGHSPLRGNQPQHF.

This chain links TRBV27 with TRBJ1-2, with D possibly matching TRBD1 (5 bases). This CDR3 region has 14 residues. V was pared by 2 bases and J by 1 base, with 8 bases between. From germline, CDR1 is MNHEY and CDR2 SMNVEV (reference sequence). CDR3 coding DNA: TGTGCCAGCAGTTTAACCCAGGGTAACTATGGCTACACCTTC. Translating gives CASSLTQGNYGYTF.

The J gene is TRBJ2-2, the V gene TRBV30; TRBD2 aligns across 16 bases. J was trimmed by 5 bases and V by 5 bases; bases with no gene match: 5. Germline loops: CDR1 GTSNPN, CDR2 SVGIG (reference sequence). The CDR3 loop spans 16 amino acids. For the CDR3, the DNA is TGTGCCTGGGCGGGACTAGCGGGAGGGGCAACCGGGGAGCTGTTTTTT. Translated: CAWAGLAGGATGELFF.

The chain uses TRBV2 and TRBJ2-6; 9 positions agree with TRBD1. This CDR3 region has 16 residues. Germline CDR1 and CDR2: SNHLY and FYNNEI. After removal of 5 bases from V and 3 bases from J, the junction contained 5 bases not matched to a gene. In DNA, the CDR3 is TGTGCCAGCAGTCGATACAGGGGGCTTGGGGCCAACGTCCTGACTTTC. This codes for CASSRYRGLGANVLTF.

The gene calls are TRBV7-2 and TRBJ2-2; the D gene is possibly TRBD2 (6 bases). Between the trimmed V and J ends, which lost 6 bases and 3 bases, there was a span of 11 bases. The CDR3 sequence is 14 residues long. Germline CDR1 is SGHTA and CDR2 is FQGNSA. The CDR3 protein is CASRAGPDTGELFF. The CDR3 nucleotides are TGTGCCAGCAGGGCGGGGCCCGACACCGGGGAGCTGTTTTTT.

The rearrangement uses TRBV7-9 and TRBJ2-7; TRBD1 matches at 8 bases. The CDR3 spans 16 residues. Germline CDR1 and CDR2: SEHNR and FQNEAQ (reference sequence). V shed 4 bases, J shed 5 bases, and the junction held 13 bases outside the gene matches. In nucleotides, the CDR3 is TGTGCCAGCAGCTCACCGACAGGGGCAGTTTCTGACGAGCAGTACTTC. Its translation: CASSSPTGAVSDEQYF.

This sequence joins TRBV5-6 and TRBJ2-5; 7 bases agree with TRBD2. The CDR3 has 15 residues. With V trimmed by 4 bases and J by 5 bases, 11 bases remained unmatched. Germline V gives CDR1 SGHDT, CDR2 YYEEEE. This CDR3 is CASSQSYRGGETQYF. The CDR3 bases are TGTGCCAGCAGCCAGAGCTATAGGGGAGGGGAGACCCAGTACTTC.

The chain couples TRBV4-2 to TRBJ2-1; D is possibly TRBD2 (5 bases). Germline-derived CDR1 and CDR2 are LGHNA and YNFKEQ. Trimming stripped 1 base from V and 6 bases from J, with 13 bases between. The CDR3 consists of 15 residues. The CDR3 sequence is CASSQGHSGINEQFF. The DNA for the CDR3 is TGTGCCAGCAGCCAAGGTCACTCGGGGATCAATGAGCAGTTCTTC.

The chain is built from TRBV7-9 and TRBJ1-1; D is undetermined. The CDR3 totals 14 residues. The germline gives CDR1 SEHNR, CDR2 FQNEAQ (reference sequence). V shed 2 bases and J shed 1 base, with 8 bases lying between them. The CDR3 DNA sequence: TGTGCCAGCAGCTTACAACGACAGAACACTGAAGCTTTCTTT. It yields the protein CASSLQRQNTEAFF. Combining the CDR3 with reference TRBV7-9 and TRBJ1-1 gives the whole variable domain DTGVSQNPRHKITKRGQNVTFRCDPISEHNRLYWYRQTLGQGPEFLTYFQNEAQLEKSRLLSDRFSAERPKGSFSTLEIQRTEQGDSAMYLCASSLQRQNTEAFFGQGTRLTVV.

This sequence joins TRBV30 and TRBJ2-1; 7 bases line up with TRBD2. The germline V gene has CDR1 GTSNPN and CDR2 SVGIG (reference sequence). This CDR3 is 14 amino acids long. The ends lost 2 bases at V and 5 bases at J; junction bases unmatched: 6. The CDR3 sequence: CAWSPAGVDNEQFF. The CDR3 coding sequence is TGTGCCTGGAGTCCGGCGGGAGTAGACAATGAGCAGTTCTTC.

The V gene is TRBV9, the J gene TRBJ1-2; tentatively, D is TRBD1 (6 bases). Germline V CDR1 and CDR2: SGDLS, YYNGEE. This CDR3 spans 14 amino acids. V dropped 3 bases and J dropped 8 bases, with 17 bases sitting between them. The CDR3, as DNA: TGTGCCAGCAGCGCCGTGGGGGGGCTAAAAGGCTACACCTTC. Encoded protein: CASSAVGGLKGYTF.

The V call is TRBV5-5, the J call TRBJ2-1; D gene ambiguous. Trimming cost V 0 bases and J 1 base, with 8 bases left between them. Germline V gene sequence: CDR1 SGHKS, CDR2 YYEKEE (reference sequence). This CDR3 has 15 amino acids. Here the CDR3 reads CASSLVPASYNEQFF. The CDR3 DNA follows: TGTGCCAGCAGCTTGGTTCCAGCGTCCTACAATGAGCAGTTCTTC.

This clone has a single count. The chain recombines TRBV11-2 with TRBJ2-1; TRBD1 or TRBD2 may be the D gene (5 bases each). V lost 5 bases and J 7 bases, leaving 18 bases between the germline ends. CDR1 is SGHAT and CDR2 is FQNNGV in the germline V gene. The length of the CDR3 is 15 residues. For the CDR3, the DNA is TGTGCCAGCAGCACGCGACAGAAAACTAGAAATGAGCAGTTCTTC. It yields the protein CASSTRQKTRNEQFF.

This chain connects TRBV7-9 to TRBJ2-7, with a possible D match to TRBD1 (5 bases). The ends were cut back, 4 bases at V and 3 bases at J, with 22 bases in the middle. The CDR3 extends over 17 amino acids. Germline assignment: CDR1 SEHNR and CDR2 FQNEAQ (reference sequence). CDR3 in amino acids: CASSSLTVFLTHYEQYF. CDR3 nucleotide sequence: TGTGCCAGCAGCTCCCTGACAGTTTTTTTAACACACTACGAGCAGTACTTC.

The rearrangement joins TRBV4-1 to TRBJ2-7; no clear D gene. This CDR3 comprises 13 residues. CDR1 and CDR2 from the germline V gene are MGHRA and YSYEKL. Trimming shortened V by 3 bases and J by 6 bases, and 12 bases separated the two germline ends. CDR3 bases: TGCGCCAGCAGCCAGCTCACCGGTATCGAGCAGTACTTC. It yields the protein CASSQLTGIEQYF.

The chain joins TRBV6-2 or TRBV6-3 to TRBJ2-2, with 12 nucleotides matching TRBD2. J gave up 5 bases and V 2 bases, and 9 bases lay outside the gene matches. The CDR3 consists of 18 residues. Germline V lookup: CDR1 MNHEY, CDR2 SVGEGT. The CDR3 nucleotides are TGTGCCAGCAGTTACGCCCAACTAGCGGGAGGTCAAACCGGGGAGCTGTTTTTT. It codes for CASSYAQLAGGQTGELFF.

V is TRBV12-3 or TRBV12-4 and J is TRBJ2-7, with D uncertain. The CDR3 has 11 residues. The germline V and J ends were trimmed by 4 bases and 4 bases, with 5 bases remaining between them. CDR3 sequence reads: CASSYRYEQYF. In nucleotides, the CDR3 is TGTGCCAGCAGTTACCGATACGAGCAGTACTTC.

This chain connects TRBV7-9 to TRBJ2-1, with 10 positions matching TRBD1. The CDR3 covers 16 residues. V dropped 3 bases and J dropped 9; count of bases not matched to a gene: 11. The germline V gene has CDR1 SEHNR and CDR2 FQNEAQ (reference sequence). The CDR3 coding sequence is TGTGCCAGCAGCTTCGGACAGGGGGGCAATGACGGTGAGCAGTTCTTC. It yields the protein CASSFGQGGNDGEQFF.